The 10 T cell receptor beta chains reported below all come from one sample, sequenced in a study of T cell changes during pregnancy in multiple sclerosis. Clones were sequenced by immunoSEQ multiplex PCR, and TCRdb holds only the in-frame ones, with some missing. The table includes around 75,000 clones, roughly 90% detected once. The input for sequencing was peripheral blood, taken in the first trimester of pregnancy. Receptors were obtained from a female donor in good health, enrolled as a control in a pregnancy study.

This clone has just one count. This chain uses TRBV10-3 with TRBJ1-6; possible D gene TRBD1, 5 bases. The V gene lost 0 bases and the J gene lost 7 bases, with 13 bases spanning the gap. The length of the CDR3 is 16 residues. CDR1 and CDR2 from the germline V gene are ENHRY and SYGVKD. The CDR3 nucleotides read TGTGCCATCAGTGAGTCCTTAGACAGACGGAATTCACCCCTCCACTTT. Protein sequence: CAISESLDRRNSPLHF.

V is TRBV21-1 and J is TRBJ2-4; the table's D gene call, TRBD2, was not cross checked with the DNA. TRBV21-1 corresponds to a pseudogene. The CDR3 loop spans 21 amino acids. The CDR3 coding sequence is TGTGCCAGCCCTGTTTATTGGCAGCGGGGGGCCCTGAGTCTAGCCAAAAACATTCAGTACTTC. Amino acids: CASPVYWQRGALSLAKNIQYF.

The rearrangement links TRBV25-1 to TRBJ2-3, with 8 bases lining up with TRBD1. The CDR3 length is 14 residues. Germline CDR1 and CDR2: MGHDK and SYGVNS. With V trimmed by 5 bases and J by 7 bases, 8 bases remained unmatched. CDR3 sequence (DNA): TGTGCCAGCAGTACAGGTCAGGGGGCGAATACGCAGTATTTT. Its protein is CASSTGQGANTQYF. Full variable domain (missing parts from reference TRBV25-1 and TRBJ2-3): EADIYQTPRYLVIGTGKKITLECSQTMGHDKMYWYQQDPGMELHLIHYSYGVNSTEKGDLSSESTVSRIRTEHFPLTLESARPSHTSQYLCASSTGQGANTQYFGPGTRLTVL.

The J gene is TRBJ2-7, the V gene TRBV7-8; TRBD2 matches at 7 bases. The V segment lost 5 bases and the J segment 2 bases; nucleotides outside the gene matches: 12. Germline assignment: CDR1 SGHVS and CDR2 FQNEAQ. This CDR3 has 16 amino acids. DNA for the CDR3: TGTGCCAGCAGCCCCAGGGAGGGAAGGAAACCCTACGAGCAGTACTTC. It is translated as CASSPREGRKPYEQYF.

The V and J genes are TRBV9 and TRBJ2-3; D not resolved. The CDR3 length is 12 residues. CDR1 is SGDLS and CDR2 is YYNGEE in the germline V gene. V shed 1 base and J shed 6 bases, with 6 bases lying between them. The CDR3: CASSVSADTQYF. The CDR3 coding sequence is TGTGCCAGCAGCGTATCAGCGGATACGCAGTATTTT.

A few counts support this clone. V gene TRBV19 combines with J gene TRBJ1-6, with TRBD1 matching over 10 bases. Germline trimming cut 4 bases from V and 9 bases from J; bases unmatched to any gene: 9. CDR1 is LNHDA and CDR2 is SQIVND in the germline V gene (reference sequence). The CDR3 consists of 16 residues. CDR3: CASSKGIRDRGSPLHF. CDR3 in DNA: TGTGCCAGTAGTAAGGGCATCCGGGACAGGGGTTCACCCCTCCACTTT.

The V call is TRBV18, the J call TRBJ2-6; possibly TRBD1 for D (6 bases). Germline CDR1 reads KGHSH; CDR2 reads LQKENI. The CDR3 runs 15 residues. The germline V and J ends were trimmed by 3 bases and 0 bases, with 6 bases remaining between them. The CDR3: CASSPDSSGANVLTF. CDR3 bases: TGTGCCAGCTCACCGGACAGCTCTGGGGCCAACGTCCTGACTTTC.

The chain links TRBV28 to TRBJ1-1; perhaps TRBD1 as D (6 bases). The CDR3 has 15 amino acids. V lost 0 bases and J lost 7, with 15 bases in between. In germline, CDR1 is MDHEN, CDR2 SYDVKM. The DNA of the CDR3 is TGTGCCAGCAGTTTATGGGACAGAAATTACGATGAAGCTTTCTTT. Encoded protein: CASSLWDRNYDEAFF.

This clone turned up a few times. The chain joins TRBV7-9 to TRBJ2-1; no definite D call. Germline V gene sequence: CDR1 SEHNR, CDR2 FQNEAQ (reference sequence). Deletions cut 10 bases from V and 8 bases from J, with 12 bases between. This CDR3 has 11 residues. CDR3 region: CATRGFDEQFF. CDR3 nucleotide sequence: TGTGCCACCCGCGGCTTCGATGAGCAGTTCTTC.

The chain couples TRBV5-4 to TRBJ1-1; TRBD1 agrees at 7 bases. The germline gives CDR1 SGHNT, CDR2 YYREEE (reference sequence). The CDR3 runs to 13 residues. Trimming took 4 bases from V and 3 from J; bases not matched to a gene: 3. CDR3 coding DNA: TGTGCCAGCAGCGCAGGGGGACACACTGAAGCTTTCTTT. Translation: CASSAGGHTEAFF. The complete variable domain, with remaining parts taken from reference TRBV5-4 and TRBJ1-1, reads ETGVTQSPTHLIKTRGQQVTLRCSSQSGHNTVSWYQQALGQGPQFIFQYYREEENGRGNFPPRFSGLQFPNYSSELNVNALELDDSALYLCASSAGGHTEAFFGQGTRLTVV.